Below are 27 T cell receptor beta chains sequenced from a single sample in a study of T cell repertoires in aging, cancer and after chemotherapy. Amplification of TCR beta used genomic DNA extracted from peripheral blood. Rearranged V-D-J TRB sequences were amplified with a mixed TRB-A/B primer pool. TCRdb processed the multiplex PCR reads anew with MiXCR; each CDR3 protein has one entry. The data hold 10,000 to 15,000 distinct CDR3 sequences, with around 30% observed a single time. What was sequenced was blood. All receptors derive from a human donor with a blood cancer.

This clonotype was counted between two and nine times. The chain joins TRBV6-2 or TRBV6-3 to TRBJ2-3; 7 nucleotides agree with TRBD1. This CDR3 has 16 amino acids. In germline, CDR1 is MNHEY, CDR2 SVGEGT. Losses at the gene ends were 6 bases for V and 7 bases for J; bases not matched to a gene: 16. The CDR3 loop reads CASRALGEGADNTQYF. The DNA of the CDR3 is TGTGCCAGCAGGGCCCTCGGTGAGGGGGCGGATAATACGCAGTATTTT.

V gene TRBV6-2 or TRBV6-3 combines with J gene TRBJ2-2; D might be TRBD1 (5 bases). The CDR3 is 17 residues long. Germline values: CDR1 MNHEY, CDR2 SVGEGT. Trimming took 9 bases from V and 5 from J, leaving 25 bases between them. The CDR3 here is CASKERDSKNGTGELFF. In DNA, the CDR3 is TGTGCCAGTAAGGAGAGAGACAGTAAAAATGGGACCGGGGAGCTGTTTTTT.

In its sample, this clonotype ranks as medium-sized. The chain employs TRBV6-1 and TRBJ1-4; D remains ambiguous. This CDR3 comprises 14 residues. With 8 bases removed from V and 0 bases from J, the gap between germline ends came to 10 bases. Germline loops: CDR1 MNHNS, CDR2 SASEGT. The CDR3 DNA follows: TGTGCCAGCGGCCACACAACAACTAATGAAAAACTGTTTTTT. This encodes CASGHTTTNEKLFF.

The rearrangement joins TRBV30 to TRBJ2-7, with 13 bases identical to TRBD2. The CDR3 has 15 amino acids. Germline CDR1 and CDR2: GTSNPN and SVGIG (reference sequence). Trimming at V came to 4 bases and at J to 0 bases, leaving 3 bases not matched to a gene. The CDR3: CAWTGTSGVSYEQYF. CDR3 DNA sequence: TGTGCCTGGACCGGGACTAGCGGGGTCTCCTACGAGCAGTACTTC.

This clonotype turned up a few times. The V call is TRBV4-3, the J call TRBJ1-6; no firm D call. CDR1 is LGHNA, CDR2 YSLEER, per germline. V lost 1 base to trimming and J lost 7 bases, with 5 bases between them. The CDR3 extends over 13 amino acids. CDR3 coding DNA: TGCGCCAGCAGCCAAGTACGGAATTCACCCCTCCACTTT. It yields the protein CASSQVRNSPLHF.

This clonotype has just a few counts. The chain uses TRBV4-3 and TRBJ2-5; TRBD2 matches at 9 bases. V was pared by 4 bases and J by 1 base, with 4 bases of the junction left unmatched. The CDR3 runs to 15 residues. The germline V gene has CDR1 LGHNA and CDR2 YSLEER. CDR3 region: CASSPSSGAQETQYF. In nucleotides, the CDR3 is TGCGCCAGCAGCCCTTCTAGCGGGGCCCAAGAGACCCAGTACTTC.

Of note for this clonotype: One end of the junction fails to match germline, which may point to a read error. The V call is TRBV5-6, the J call TRBJ2-1; a possible D gene is TRBD2 (6 bases). In germline, CDR1 is SGHDT, CDR2 YYEEEE. This CDR3 has 13 amino acids. The CDR3 loop is CASSLAGGNEQFF. CDR3 coding DNA: TGCGCCAGCAGCTTGGCCGGGGGCAATGAGCAGTTCTTC.

The genes are TRBV20-1 and TRBJ2-3; D might be TRBD2 (6 bases). Deletions cut 4 bases from V and 2 bases from J, with 13 bases between. The germline V gene has CDR1 DFQATT and CDR2 SNEGSKA (reference sequence). The CDR3 runs 14 residues. DNA of the CDR3: TGCAGTGCTACAACTGAGGACTACACAGATACGCAGTATTTT. The encoded protein is CSATTEDYTDTQYF.

This clonotype rates as medium-sized. This chain connects TRBV6-4 to TRBJ2-2; D gene ambiguous. Germline lookup yields CDR1 MRHNA and CDR2 SNTAGT. The CDR3 is 15 amino acids. V lost 0 bases to trimming and J lost 6 bases, with 11 bases between them. The CDR3 coding sequence is TGTGCCAGCAGTGACTCTCGCACGGGCGCCGGGGAGCTGTTTTTT. It specifies CASSDSRTGAGELFF.

The chain links TRBV12-3 or TRBV12-4 to TRBJ1-6; 9 bases are a match to TRBD1. V dropped 5 bases and J dropped 9; count of bases not matched to a gene: 2. CDR3 length: 13 amino acids. CDR3 in DNA: TGTGCCAGCAGTGCACAGGGGGCTTCACCCCTCCACTTT. This encodes CASSAQGASPLHF.

Concerning this clonotype itself: This sequence may be a read error, since a much larger clone differs from it by one base. This chain uses TRBV5-6 with TRBJ2-1; 7 bases are a match to TRBD2. This CDR3 is 16 amino acids long. In germline, CDR1 is SGHDT, CDR2 YYEEEE. The DNA for the CDR3 is TGTGCCAGCAGCTTACACCCGGGACTAAATTACAATGAGCGGTTCTTC. Protein sequence: CASSLHPGLNYNERFF.

This clonotype was observed a handful of times. The DNA of the CDR3 is TGTGCCAGCTCATCAACGACAGGGGGCATTGAAGCTTTCTTT. Translated, it gives CASSSTTGGIEAFF. J is TRBJ1-1 and V is TRBV18, with 10 bases identical to TRBD1. The CDR3 has 14 residues. The J segment lost 7 bases and the V segment lost 5 bases, leaving 7 bases of the junction unmatched. Germline loops: CDR1 KGHSH, CDR2 LQKENI.

This clonotype was found a few times. This rearrangement joins TRBV5-1 to TRBJ2-3; no reliable D call. The CDR3 contains 14 residues. V was shortened by 6 bases and J by 1 base, with 12 bases between the two germline ends. Germline CDR1 SGHRS, CDR2 YFSETQ. CDR3 loop: CASNTRWGTDTQYF. The CDR3 bases are TGCGCCAGCAATACTCGCTGGGGCACAGATACGCAGTATTTT.

The chain links TRBV7-9 to TRBJ2-7; 7 nucleotides line up with TRBD2. Trimming cost V 5 bases and J 4 bases; bases outside gene matches: 8. The CDR3 is 14 amino acids. Germline V lookup: CDR1 SEHNR, CDR2 FQNEAQ (reference sequence). The CDR3 DNA sequence: TGTGCCAGCAGCCCCCGGGGGGTCCGATACGAGCAGTACTTC. Encoded protein: CASSPRGVRYEQYF. Full variable domain (outside the CDR3, taken from reference TRBV7-9 and TRBJ2-7): DTGVSQNPRHKITKRGQNVTFRCDPISEHNRLYWYRQTLGQGPEFLTYFQNEAQLEKSRLLSDRFSAERPKGSFSTLEIQRTEQGDSAMYLCASSPRGVRYEQYFGPGTRLTVT.

This clonotype has a handful of counts. V is TRBV30 and J is TRBJ2-3, with 10 bases fitting TRBD1. The V gene end was trimmed by 3 bases and the J gene end by 1 base; junction bases not matched to a gene: 7. The CDR3 covers 16 residues. The germline gives CDR1 GTSNPN, CDR2 SVGIG (reference sequence). CDR3 protein: CAWSSPGTGGTDTQYF. The CDR3 DNA reads as TGTGCCTGGAGCTCCCCCGGGACAGGGGGCACAGATACGCAGTATTTT.

This clonotype appeared a few times. The chain has TRBV20-1 and TRBJ2-3, with TRBD2 matching over 7 bases. The CDR3 is 15 residues long. Germline CDR1 is DFQATT and CDR2 is SNEGSKA (reference sequence). Losses at the gene ends were 3 bases for V and 0 bases for J; bases not matched to a gene: 6. Written as DNA, the CDR3 is TGCAGTGCTAGCTCCGGGACTACTAGCACAGATACGCAGTATTTT. Encoded protein: CSASSGTTSTDTQYF.

This clonotype is labeled medium-sized. This rearrangement joins TRBV27 to TRBJ1-1; tentatively, D is TRBD1 (6 bases). There are 13 residues in the CDR3. V shed 6 bases and J shed 9 bases, with 17 bases lying between them. Germline loops: CDR1 MNHEY, CDR2 SMNVEV (reference sequence). The CDR3, as DNA: TGTGCCAGCAGGGAACAGGGAGAGGGGAAAGCTTTCTTT. This encodes CASREQGEGKAFF.

This clonotype occurred a few times. This chain uses TRBV27 with TRBJ1-1; D gene unclear. CDR3 size: 13 residues. Per germline, CDR1 MNHEY and CDR2 SMNVEV (reference sequence). The V end lost 2 bases, the J end lost 0 bases, and 4 bases lay between the germline ends. DNA for the CDR3: TGTGCCAGCAGTTTAATGGTGAACACTGAAGCTTTCTTT. As protein: CASSLMVNTEAFF.

The genes are TRBV5-5 and TRBJ1-6; D not certain. Germline-derived CDR1 and CDR2 are SGHKS and YYEKEE (reference sequence). The CDR3 runs 17 residues. V lost 2 bases and J 0 bases, leaving 12 bases between the germline ends. The CDR3 reads CASSFTPTSSYNSPLHF. Written as DNA, the CDR3 is TGTGCCAGCAGCTTTACGCCAACTAGCTCCTATAATTCACCCCTCCACTTT.

The rearrangement links TRBV7-2 to TRBJ1-1, with D uncertain. From germline, CDR1 is SGHTA and CDR2 FQGNSA. The CDR3 runs to 11 residues. The V end was cut by 0 bases, the J end by 7 bases, with 3 bases between. The CDR3 nucleotides are TGTGCCAGCAGCTTAGCGGTTGAAGCTTTCTTT. This gives the protein CASSLAVEAFF.

By sample fraction, this clonotype is medium-sized. The CDR3 loop reads CASSYSLTGGSGANVLTF. CDR3 DNA: TGTGCCAGCAGTTACTCGCTAACAGGGGGAAGTGGGGCCAACGTCCTGACTTTC. The chain carries TRBV6-6 and TRBJ2-6; 8 bases map to TRBD1. J lost 3 bases, V lost 0 bases, and 7 bases had no gene match. In germline, CDR1 is MNHNY, CDR2 SVGAGI (reference sequence). This CDR3 spans 18 amino acids.

V is TRBV6-6 and J is TRBJ1-1; unclear D gene. The germline CDR1 and CDR2 sequences are MNHNY and SVGAGI (reference sequence). Trimming took 5 bases from V and 4 from J, leaving 11 bases between them. The CDR3 contains 13 residues. The CDR3 region has the DNA TGTGCCAGCAGTGACCGATGGTCCACTGAAGCTTTCTTT. This translates into CASSDRWSTEAFF.

This clonotype was observed a handful of times. This chain links TRBV6-2 or TRBV6-3 with TRBJ1-2, with D perhaps matching TRBD1 (5 bases). V was trimmed by 6 bases and J by 1 base, leaving 18 bases between them. CDR3 length equals 16 residues. CDR1 MNHEY and CDR2 SVGEGT come from the germline V gene. CDR3 loop: CASRGLGQDFNYGYTF. CDR3 bases: TGTGCCAGCAGGGGGCTGGGGCAGGACTTTAACTATGGCTACACCTTC.

This clonotype occurred a few times. J is TRBJ1-2 and V is TRBV5-6; 11 positions agree with TRBD1. There are 15 residues in the CDR3. J gave up 3 bases and V 5 bases, and 6 bases lay outside the gene matches. Germline lookup yields CDR1 SGHDT and CDR2 YYEEEE. The DNA of the CDR3 is TGTGCCAGCAGGTCGCCGGGACAGGGGGACTATGGCTACACCTTC. Its translation is CASRSPGQGDYGYTF.

Details on this clonotype: This may be a read error: a much more frequent sequence differs by one nucleotide. The chain combines TRBV6-5 with TRBJ2-1; 11 bases are a match to TRBD2. This CDR3 spans 19 amino acids. Germline V CDR1 and CDR2: MNHEY, SVGAGI. The CDR3 region has the DNA TGTACCAGCAGTTACGGTGGGACTAGCGGAGAGGGGTGGGGCAATGAGCAGTTCTTC. Translating it yields CTSSYGGTSGEGWGNEQFF.

This clonotype was seen a handful of times. The J gene is TRBJ2-5, the V gene TRBV12-3 or TRBV12-4; 11 nucleotides align to TRBD2. V lost 5 bases and J lost 7; bases outside the gene matches: 9. This CDR3 region has 15 residues. This chain's CDR3 is CASSPGTSGWGTQYF. In DNA form, the CDR3 reads TGTGCCAGCAGTCCCGGGACTAGCGGATGGGGGACCCAGTACTTC.

By its share, this clonotype is medium-sized. This chain uses TRBV5-5 with TRBJ2-7, with 14 nucleotides matching TRBD2. Looked up from germline, CDR1 is SGHKS and CDR2 is YYEKEE (reference sequence). J gave up 0 bases and V 4 bases, and 9 bases lay outside the gene matches. The length of the CDR3 is 18 residues. For the CDR3, the DNA is TGTGCCAGCAGCCGCGGGACTAGCGGGAGAGGGAGCTCCTACGAGCAGTACGTC. Translating it yields CASSRGTSGRGSSYEQYV.